Listed here are 10 T cell receptor beta chains from one sample, sequenced in a study of molecular identifiers for immune sequencing clone quantification. Each CDR3 protein is one row after TCRdb ran MiXCR on the PCR reads. The sample records just over 35,000 distinct CDR3 sequences, 19% being singletons. Sequences were obtained from naive CD8+ T cells from blood, with Jurkat cell RNA spiked in. Subset in this sample: FACS-sorted CD8+CD4-CCR7+CD45RA+ naive T cells. These receptor sequences come from a human donor in good health. Some libraries in this study had Jurkat cell RNA spiked in.

This clonotype was found many times. CDR3 DNA: TGCGCCAGCAGCTTGCGGACAGAGAACCCTGTTGCCAACGTCCTGACTTTC. Its translation is CASSLRTENPVANVLTF. The rearrangement links TRBV5-1 to TRBJ2-6; D perhaps matches TRBD1 (6 bases). V lost 1 base, J lost 7 bases, and 18 bases lay in between. The CDR3 is 17 amino acids. From germline, CDR1 is SGHRS and CDR2 YFSETQ.

This clonotype was counted only a few times. This rearrangement joins TRBV29-1 to TRBJ2-2; D uncertain. CDR1 is SQVTM and CDR2 is ANQGSEA in the germline V gene. Trimming left V 2 bases short and J 6 bases short, with 16 bases between. This CDR3 is 15 amino acids long. CDR3 amino acids: CSVESPRSSAGELFF. CDR3 DNA: TGCAGCGTTGAATCCCCACGCTCCTCTGCCGGGGAGCTGTTTTTT.

The genes are TRBV2 and TRBJ1-3; D possibly corresponds to TRBD1 (5 bases). Trimming cost V 6 bases and J 4 bases, with 16 bases left between them. CDR1 SNHLY and CDR2 FYNNEI come from the germline V gene. This CDR3 is 15 amino acids long. The CDR3 sequence: CASRAAGGTGNTIYF. Here the CDR3 DNA reads TGTGCCAGCAGGGCTGCGGGAGGGACCGGAAACACCATATATTTT. Filled out from reference TRBV2 and TRBJ1-3, the complete variable domain reads EPEVTQTPSHQVTQMGQEVILRCVPISNHLYFYWYRQILGQKVEFLVSFYNNEISEKSEIFDDQFSVERPDGSNFTLKIRSTKLEDSAMYFCASRAAGGTGNTIYFGEGSWLTVV.

The rearrangement uses TRBV7-9 and TRBJ2-3, with D perhaps TRBD2 (7 bases). The CDR3 has 17 residues. Germline CDR1 and CDR2: SEHNR and FQNEAQ (reference sequence). The chain's CDR3 is CTNSLSWGGLSTDTQYF. The CDR3 DNA reads TGTACCAACAGCCTAAGCTGGGGGGGCCTTAGCACAGATACGCAGTATTTT.

The rearrangement uses TRBV12-3 or TRBV12-4 and TRBJ2-5; no definite D call. V dropped 3 bases and J dropped 9 bases, with 17 bases sitting between them. The CDR3 length is 14 residues. The CDR3 DNA is TGTGCCAGCAGTTTGAACTTGAAGATCGCGTCCCAGTACTTC. The encoded protein is CASSLNLKIASQYF.

In its sample, this clonotype was seen many times. The rearrangement joins TRBV4-1 to TRBJ2-3; D is unclear. Trimming cost V 0 bases and J 1 base, with 5 bases left between them. Germline V gene sequence: CDR1 MGHRA, CDR2 YSYEKL. The CDR3 contains 14 residues. The CDR3 is CASSQDPGTDTQYF. The CDR3 region has the DNA TGCGCCAGCAGCCAAGATCCAGGCACAGATACGCAGTATTTT.

This clonotype was detected ten times or more. J is TRBJ2-3 and V is TRBV9; 7 nucleotides agree with TRBD2. Germline CDR1 is SGDLS and CDR2 is YYNGEE. The CDR3 runs 15 residues. Trimming removed 7 bases from V and 2 bases from J; junction bases left unmatched: 10. The CDR3 DNA follows: TGTGCCAGCCCCGGGTTGCGGGAGTACACAGATACGCAGTATTTT. Protein product: CASPGLREYTDTQYF.

This clonotype was recorded many times. The chain has TRBV13 and TRBJ1-3, with D hard to call. Germline assignment: CDR1 PRHDT and CDR2 FYEKMQ (reference sequence). The CDR3 is 16 residues long. Trimming pared 5 bases from V and 0 bases from J, leaving 14 bases between. CDR3 bases: TGTGCCAGCAGCCCTCGGTCCGGAAGCTCTGGAAACACCATATATTTT. This encodes CASSPRSGSSGNTIYF.

This clonotype has a count of ten or more. This sequence joins TRBV13 and TRBJ2-7; D is unclear. There are 11 residues in the CDR3. CDR1 is PRHDT, CDR2 FYEKMQ, per germline (reference sequence). With 4 bases removed from V and 6 bases from J, the gap between germline ends came to 7 bases. The CDR3 region is CASSSTSEQYF. The CDR3 DNA reads as TGTGCCAGCAGCTCGACCTCCGAGCAGTACTTC.

Sample share makes this clonotype medium-sized. V gene TRBV7-9 combines with J gene TRBJ2-3; D not certain. The CDR3 is 12 amino acids. From germline, CDR1 is SEHNR and CDR2 FQNEAQ (reference sequence). With 6 bases removed from V and 6 bases from J, the gap between germline ends came to 10 bases. CDR3 sequence: CASSVTPDTQYF. CDR3 coding DNA: TGTGCCAGCAGTGTTACTCCCGATACGCAGTATTTT.